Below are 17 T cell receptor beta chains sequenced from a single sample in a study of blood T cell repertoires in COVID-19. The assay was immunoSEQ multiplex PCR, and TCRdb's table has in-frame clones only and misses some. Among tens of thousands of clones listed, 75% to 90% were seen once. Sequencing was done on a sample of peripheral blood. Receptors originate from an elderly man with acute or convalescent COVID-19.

DNA for the CDR3: TGTGCCATCAGCGGGGGACAGGGGCGACAAGAGACCCAGTACTTC. It yields the protein CAISGGQGRQETQYF. The chain recombines TRBV10-3 with TRBJ2-5, with 10 bases fitting TRBD1. The CDR3 covers 15 residues. Trimming cost V 6 bases and J 2 bases; bases outside gene matches: 6. The germline CDR1 and CDR2 sequences are ENHRY and SYGVKD.

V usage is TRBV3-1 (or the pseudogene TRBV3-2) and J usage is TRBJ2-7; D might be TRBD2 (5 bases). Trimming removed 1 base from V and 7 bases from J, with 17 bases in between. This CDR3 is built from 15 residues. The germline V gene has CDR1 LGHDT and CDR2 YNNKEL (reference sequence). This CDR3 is CASSQAINLPGEQYF. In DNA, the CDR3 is TGTGCCAGCAGCCAAGCCATTAACCTCCCGGGAGAGCAGTACTTC.

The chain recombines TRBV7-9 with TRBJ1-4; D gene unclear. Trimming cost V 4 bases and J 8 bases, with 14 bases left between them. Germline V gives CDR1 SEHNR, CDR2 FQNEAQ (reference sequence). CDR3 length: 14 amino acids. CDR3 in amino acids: CASSSDPSGEKLFF. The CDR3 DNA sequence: TGTGCCAGCAGCTCGGACCCGAGCGGCGAAAAACTGTTTTTT.

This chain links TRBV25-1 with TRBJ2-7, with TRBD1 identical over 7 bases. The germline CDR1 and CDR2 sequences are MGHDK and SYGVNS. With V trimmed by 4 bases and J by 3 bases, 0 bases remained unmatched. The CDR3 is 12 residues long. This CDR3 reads CASSGDSYEQYF. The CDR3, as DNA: TGTGCCAGCAGTGGGGACAGCTACGAGCAGTACTTC.

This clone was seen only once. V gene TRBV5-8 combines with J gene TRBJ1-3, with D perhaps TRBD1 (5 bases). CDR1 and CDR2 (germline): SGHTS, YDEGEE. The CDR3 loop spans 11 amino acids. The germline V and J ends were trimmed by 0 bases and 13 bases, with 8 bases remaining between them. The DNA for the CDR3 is TGTGCCAGCAGCTTGGTGGGGGGAATATATTTT. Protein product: CASSLVGGIYF.

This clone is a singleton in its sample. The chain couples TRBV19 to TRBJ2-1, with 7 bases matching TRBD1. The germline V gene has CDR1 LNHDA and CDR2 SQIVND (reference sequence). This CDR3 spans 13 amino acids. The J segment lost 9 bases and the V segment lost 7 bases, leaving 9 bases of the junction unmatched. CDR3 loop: CASNRQGIGEQFF. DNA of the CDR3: TGTGCCAGTAACCGACAGGGTATCGGTGAGCAGTTCTTC.

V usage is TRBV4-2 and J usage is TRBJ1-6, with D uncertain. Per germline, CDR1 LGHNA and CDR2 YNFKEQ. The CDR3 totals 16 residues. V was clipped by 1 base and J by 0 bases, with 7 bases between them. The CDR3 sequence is CASSQGGLSYNSPLHF. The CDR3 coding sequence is TGTGCCAGCAGCCAAGGAGGACTCTCCTATAATTCACCCCTCCACTTT.

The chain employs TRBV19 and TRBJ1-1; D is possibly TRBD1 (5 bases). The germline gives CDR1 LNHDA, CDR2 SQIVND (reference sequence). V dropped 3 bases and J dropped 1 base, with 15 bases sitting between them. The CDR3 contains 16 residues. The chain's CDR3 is CASSIYSGLRNTEAFF. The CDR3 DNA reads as TGTGCCAGTAGTATTTACTCGGGACTCCGGAACACTGAAGCTTTCTTT.

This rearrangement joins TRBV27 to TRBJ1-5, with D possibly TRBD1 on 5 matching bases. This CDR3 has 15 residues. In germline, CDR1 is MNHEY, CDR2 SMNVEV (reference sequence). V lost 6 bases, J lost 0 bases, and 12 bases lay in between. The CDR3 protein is CASRPGIISNQPQHF. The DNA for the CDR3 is TGTGCCAGCAGACCAGGGATAATTAGCAATCAGCCCCAGCATTTT.

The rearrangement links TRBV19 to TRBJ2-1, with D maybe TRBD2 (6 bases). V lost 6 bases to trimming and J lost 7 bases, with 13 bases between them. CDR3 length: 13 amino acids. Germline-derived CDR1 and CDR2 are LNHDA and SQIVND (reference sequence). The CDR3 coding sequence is TGTGCCAGTAGACCTTTCGGGGGTAATGAGCAGTTCTTC. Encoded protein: CASRPFGGNEQFF.

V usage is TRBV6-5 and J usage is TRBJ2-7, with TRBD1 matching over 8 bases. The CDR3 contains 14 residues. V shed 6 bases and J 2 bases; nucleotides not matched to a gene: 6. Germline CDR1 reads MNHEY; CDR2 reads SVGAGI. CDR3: CASRVGQATYEQYF. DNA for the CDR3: TGTGCCAGCAGAGTGGGACAGGCAACCTACGAGCAGTACTTC.

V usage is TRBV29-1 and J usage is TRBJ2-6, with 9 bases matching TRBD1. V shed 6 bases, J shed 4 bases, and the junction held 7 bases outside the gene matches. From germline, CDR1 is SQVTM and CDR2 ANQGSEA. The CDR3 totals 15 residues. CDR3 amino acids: CSVRTGAAGANVLTF. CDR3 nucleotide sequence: TGCAGCGTGAGGACAGGGGCTGCAGGGGCCAACGTCCTGACTTTC. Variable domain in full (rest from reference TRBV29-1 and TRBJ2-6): SAVISQKPSRDICQRGTSLTIQCQVDSQVTMMFWYRQQPGQSLTLIATANQGSEATYESGFVIDKFPISRPNLTFSTLTVSNMSPEDSSIYLCSVRTGAAGANVLTFGAGSRLTVL.

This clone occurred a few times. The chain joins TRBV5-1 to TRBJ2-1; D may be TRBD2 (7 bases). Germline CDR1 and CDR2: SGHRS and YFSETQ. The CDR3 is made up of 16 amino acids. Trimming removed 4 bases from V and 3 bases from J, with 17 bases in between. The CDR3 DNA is TGCGCCAGCAGCATCTCTCACGGGGGGCTCTACAATGAGCAGTTCTTC. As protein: CASSISHGGLYNEQFF.

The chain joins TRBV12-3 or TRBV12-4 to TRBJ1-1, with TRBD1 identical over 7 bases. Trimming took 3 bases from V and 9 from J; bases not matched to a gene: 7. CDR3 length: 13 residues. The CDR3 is CASSLAAGGQAFF. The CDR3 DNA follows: TGTGCCAGCAGTTTGGCGGCAGGGGGTCAAGCTTTCTTT.

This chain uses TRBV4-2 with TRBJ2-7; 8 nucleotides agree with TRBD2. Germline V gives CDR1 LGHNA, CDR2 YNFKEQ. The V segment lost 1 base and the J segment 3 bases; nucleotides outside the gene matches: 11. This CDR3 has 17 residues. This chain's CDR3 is CASSQAPGGSGVYEQYF. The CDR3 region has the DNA TGTGCCAGCAGCCAAGCCCCGGGGGGGAGTGGGGTCTACGAGCAGTACTTC.

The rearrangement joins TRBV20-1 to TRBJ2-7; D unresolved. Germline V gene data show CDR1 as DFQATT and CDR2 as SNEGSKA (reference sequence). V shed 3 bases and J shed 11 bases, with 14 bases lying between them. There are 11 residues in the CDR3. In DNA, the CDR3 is TGCAGTGCTAGGCGACTCGCACAAAAGTACTTC. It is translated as CSARRLAQKYF.

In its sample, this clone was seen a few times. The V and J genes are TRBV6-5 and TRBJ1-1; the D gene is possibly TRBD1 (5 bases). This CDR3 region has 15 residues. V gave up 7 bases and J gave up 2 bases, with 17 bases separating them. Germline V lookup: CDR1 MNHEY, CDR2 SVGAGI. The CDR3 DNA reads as TGTGCCAGCATCCCCGATGTAGGGGTCAACACTGAAGCTTTCTTT. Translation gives CASIPDVGVNTEAFF.